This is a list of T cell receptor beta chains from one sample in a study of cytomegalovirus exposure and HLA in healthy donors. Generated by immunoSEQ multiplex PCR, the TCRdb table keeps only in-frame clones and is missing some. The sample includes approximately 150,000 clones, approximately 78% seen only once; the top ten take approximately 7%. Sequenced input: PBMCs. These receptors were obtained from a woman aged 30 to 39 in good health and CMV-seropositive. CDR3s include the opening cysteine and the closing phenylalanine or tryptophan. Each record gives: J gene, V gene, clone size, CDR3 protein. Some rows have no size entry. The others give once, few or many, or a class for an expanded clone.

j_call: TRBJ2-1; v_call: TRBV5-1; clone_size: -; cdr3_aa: CASSLVPGYNEQFF
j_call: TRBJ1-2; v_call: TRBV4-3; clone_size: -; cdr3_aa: CASGDRLNYGYTF
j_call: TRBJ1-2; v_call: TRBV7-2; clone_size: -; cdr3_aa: CASSLASGRGYTF
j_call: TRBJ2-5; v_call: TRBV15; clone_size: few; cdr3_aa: CATSIDPQETQYF
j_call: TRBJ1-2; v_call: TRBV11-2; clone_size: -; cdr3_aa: CASSEESYGYTF
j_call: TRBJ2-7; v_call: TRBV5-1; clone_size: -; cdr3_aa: CASSLVGTGTYEQYF
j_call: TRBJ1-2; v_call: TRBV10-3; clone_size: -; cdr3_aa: CAISESREGRNYGYTF
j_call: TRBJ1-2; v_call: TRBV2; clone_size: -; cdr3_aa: CASRQGGTGGRGYTF
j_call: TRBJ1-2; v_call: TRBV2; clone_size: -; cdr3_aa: CASNQGAYYGYTF
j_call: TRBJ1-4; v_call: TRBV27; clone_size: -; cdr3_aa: CASSPRGQITNEKLFF
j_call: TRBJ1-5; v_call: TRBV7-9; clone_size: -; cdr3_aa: CASSRLGRGQPQHF
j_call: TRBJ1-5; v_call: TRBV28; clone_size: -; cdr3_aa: CASSSAWAGHNSNQPQHF
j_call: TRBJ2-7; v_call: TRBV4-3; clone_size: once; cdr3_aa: CASSQAYLQGLSYEQYF